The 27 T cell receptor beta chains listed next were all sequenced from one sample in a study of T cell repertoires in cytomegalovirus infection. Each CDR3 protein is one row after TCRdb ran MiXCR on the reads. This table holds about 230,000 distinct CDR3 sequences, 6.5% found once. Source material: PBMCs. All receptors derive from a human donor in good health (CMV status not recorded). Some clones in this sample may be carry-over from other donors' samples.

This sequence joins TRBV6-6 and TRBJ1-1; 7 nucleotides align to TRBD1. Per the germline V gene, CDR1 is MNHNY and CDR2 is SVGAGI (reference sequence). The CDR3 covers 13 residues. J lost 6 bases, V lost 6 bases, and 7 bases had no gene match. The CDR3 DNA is TGTGCCAGCAGCTACGGACAGGCTTCTGAAGCTTTCTTT. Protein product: CASSYGQASEAFF.

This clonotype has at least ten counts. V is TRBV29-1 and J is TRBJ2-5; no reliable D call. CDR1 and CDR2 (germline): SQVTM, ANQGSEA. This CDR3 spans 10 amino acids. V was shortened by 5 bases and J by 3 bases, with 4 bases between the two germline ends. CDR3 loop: CSVLEETQYF. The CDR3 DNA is TGCAGCGTTCTAGAAGAGACCCAGTACTTC.

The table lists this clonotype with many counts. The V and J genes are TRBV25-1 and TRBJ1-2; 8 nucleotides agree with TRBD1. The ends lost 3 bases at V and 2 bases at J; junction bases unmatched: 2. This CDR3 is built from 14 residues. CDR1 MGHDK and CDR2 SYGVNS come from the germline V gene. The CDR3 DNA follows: TGTGCCAGCAGTGATAGACAGGGGAACTATGGCTACACCTTC. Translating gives CASSDRQGNYGYTF.

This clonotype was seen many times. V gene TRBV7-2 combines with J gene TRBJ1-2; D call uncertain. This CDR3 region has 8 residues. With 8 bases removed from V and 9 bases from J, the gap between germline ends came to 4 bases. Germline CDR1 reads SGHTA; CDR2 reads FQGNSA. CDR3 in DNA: TGTGCCAGCCCCCGCTACACCTTC. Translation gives CASPRYTF.

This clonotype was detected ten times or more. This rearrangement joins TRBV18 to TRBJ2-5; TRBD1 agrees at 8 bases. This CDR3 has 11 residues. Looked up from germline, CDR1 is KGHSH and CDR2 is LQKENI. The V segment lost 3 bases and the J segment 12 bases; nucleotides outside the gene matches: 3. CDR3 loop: CASSPDRAEYF. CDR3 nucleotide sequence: TGTGCCAGCTCACCGGACAGGGCCGAGTACTTC. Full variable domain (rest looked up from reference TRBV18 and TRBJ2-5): NAGVMQNPRHLVRRRGQEARLRCSPMKGHSHVYWYRQLPEEGLKFMVYLQKENIIDESGMPKERFSAEFPKEGPSILRIQQVVRGDSAAYFCASSPDRAEYFGPGTRLLVL.

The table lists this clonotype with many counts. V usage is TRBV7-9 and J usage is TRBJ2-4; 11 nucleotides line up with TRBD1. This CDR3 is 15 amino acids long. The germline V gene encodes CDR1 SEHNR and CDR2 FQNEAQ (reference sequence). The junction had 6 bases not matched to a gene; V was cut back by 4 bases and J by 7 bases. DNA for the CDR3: TGTGCCAGCAGCTCCCCGGGACAGGGGGGGAACATTCAGTACTTC. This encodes CASSSPGQGGNIQYF.

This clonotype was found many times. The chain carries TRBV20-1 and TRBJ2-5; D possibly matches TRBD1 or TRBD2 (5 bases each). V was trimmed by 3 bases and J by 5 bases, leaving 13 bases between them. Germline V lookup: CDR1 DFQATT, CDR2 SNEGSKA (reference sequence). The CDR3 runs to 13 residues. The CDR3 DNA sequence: TGCAGTGCTAGGGGGGATTCCACGGAGACCCAGTACTTC. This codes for CSARGDSTETQYF.

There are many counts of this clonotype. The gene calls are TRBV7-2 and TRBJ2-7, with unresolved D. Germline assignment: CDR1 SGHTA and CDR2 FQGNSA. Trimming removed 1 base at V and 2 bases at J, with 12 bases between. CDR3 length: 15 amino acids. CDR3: CASSLVVNSAYEQYF. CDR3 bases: TGTGCCAGCAGCTTAGTCGTCAACTCAGCCTACGAGCAGTACTTC. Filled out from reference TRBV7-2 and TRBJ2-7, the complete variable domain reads GAGVSQSPSNKVTEKGKDVELRCDPISGHTALYWYRQSLGQGLEFLIYFQGNSAPDKSGLPSDRFSAERTGGSVSTLTIQRTQQEDSAVYLCASSLVVNSAYEQYFGPGTRLTVT.

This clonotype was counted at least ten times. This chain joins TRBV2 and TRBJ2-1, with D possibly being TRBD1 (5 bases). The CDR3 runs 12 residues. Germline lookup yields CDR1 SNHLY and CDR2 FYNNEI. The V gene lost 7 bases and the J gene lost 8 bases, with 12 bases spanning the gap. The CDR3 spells CASKGRVDEQFF. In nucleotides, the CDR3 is TGTGCCAGCAAAGGCAGGGTCGATGAGCAGTTCTTC.

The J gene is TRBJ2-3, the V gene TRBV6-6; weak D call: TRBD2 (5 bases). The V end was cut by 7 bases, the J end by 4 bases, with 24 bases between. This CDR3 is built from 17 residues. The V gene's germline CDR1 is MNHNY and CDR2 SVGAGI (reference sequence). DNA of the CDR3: TGTGCCAGCACCCTGAGGCTAGGCAAAGGAGGCGCAGATACGCAGTATTTT. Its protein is CASTLRLGKGGADTQYF.

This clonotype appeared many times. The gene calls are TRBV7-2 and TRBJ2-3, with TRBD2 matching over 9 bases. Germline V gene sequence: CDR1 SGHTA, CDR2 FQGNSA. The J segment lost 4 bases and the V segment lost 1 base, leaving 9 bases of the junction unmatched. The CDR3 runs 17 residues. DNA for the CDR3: TGTGCCAGCAGCTTAGATATTGCGGGGGGGTTGTCAGATACGCAGTATTTT. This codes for CASSLDIAGGLSDTQYF.

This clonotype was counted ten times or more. For the CDR3, the DNA is TGTGCCAGCAGTCTAAGGGACATTAACACCGGGGAGCTGTTTTTT. Its translation: CASSLRDINTGELFF. The gene calls are TRBV12-3 or TRBV12-4 and TRBJ2-2, with a possible D match to TRBD1 (6 bases). V was pared by 5 bases and J by 2 bases, with 12 bases between. CDR3 length: 15 amino acids.

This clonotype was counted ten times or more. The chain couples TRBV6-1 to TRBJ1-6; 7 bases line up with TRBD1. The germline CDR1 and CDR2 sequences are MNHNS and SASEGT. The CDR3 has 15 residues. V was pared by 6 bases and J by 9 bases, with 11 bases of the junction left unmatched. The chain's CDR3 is CASRPLRQGSSPLHF. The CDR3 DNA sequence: TGTGCCAGCAGGCCCCTGAGACAGGGTAGTTCACCCCTCCACTTT.

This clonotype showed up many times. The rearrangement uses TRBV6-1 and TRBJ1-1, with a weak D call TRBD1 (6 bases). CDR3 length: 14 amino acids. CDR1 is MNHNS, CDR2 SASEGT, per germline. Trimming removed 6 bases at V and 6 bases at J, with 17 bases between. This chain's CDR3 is CASRDRPGAAEAFF. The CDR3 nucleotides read TGTGCCAGCAGGGACCGCCCGGGGGCCGCTGAAGCTTTCTTT.

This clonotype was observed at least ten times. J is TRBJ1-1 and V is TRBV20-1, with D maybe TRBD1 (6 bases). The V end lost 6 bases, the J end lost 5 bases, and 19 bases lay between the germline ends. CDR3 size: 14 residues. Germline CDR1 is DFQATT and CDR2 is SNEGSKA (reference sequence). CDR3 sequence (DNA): TGCAGTGCCGATTTGAGGACAGTTAGGACTGAAGCTTTCTTT. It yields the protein CSADLRTVRTEAFF.

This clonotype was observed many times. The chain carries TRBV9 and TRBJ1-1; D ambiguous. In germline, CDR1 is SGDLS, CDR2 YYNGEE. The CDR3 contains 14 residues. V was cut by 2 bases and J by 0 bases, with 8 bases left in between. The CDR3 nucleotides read TGTGCCAGCAGCGTTACGACTGTGAACACTGAAGCTTTCTTT. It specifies CASSVTTVNTEAFF. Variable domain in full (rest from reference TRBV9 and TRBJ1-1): DSGVTQTPKHLITATGQRVTLRCSPRSGDLSVYWYQQSLDQGLQFLIQYYNGEERAKGNILERFSAQQFPDLHSELNLSSLELGDSALYFCASSVTTVNTEAFFGQGTRLTVV.

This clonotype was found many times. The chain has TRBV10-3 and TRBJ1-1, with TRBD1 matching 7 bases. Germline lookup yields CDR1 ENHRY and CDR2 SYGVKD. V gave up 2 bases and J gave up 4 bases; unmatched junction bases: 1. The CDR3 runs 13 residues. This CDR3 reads CAISEGTATEAFF. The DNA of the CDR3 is TGTGCCATCAGTGAGGGGACAGCCACTGAAGCTTTCTTT.

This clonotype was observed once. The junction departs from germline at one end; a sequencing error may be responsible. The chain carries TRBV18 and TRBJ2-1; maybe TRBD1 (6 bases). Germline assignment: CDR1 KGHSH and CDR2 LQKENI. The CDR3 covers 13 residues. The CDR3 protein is CASSPNREPEQFF. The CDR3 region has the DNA TGTGCCAGCTCACCGAACAGGGAACCCGAGCAATTCTTC.

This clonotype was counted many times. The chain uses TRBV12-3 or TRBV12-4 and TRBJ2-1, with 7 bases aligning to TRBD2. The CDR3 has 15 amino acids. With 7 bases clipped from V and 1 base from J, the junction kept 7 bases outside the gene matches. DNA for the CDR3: TGTGCCAGCACCTCCCGGGGGGTATCCTACAATGAGCAGTTCTTC. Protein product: CASTSRGVSYNEQFF.

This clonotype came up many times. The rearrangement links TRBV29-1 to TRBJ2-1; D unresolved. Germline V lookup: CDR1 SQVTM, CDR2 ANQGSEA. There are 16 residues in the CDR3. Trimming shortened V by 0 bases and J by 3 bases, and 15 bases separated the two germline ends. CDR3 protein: CSVEDLKARNYNEQFF. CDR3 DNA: TGCAGCGTTGAAGATCTGAAGGCTAGAAACTACAATGAGCAGTTCTTC.

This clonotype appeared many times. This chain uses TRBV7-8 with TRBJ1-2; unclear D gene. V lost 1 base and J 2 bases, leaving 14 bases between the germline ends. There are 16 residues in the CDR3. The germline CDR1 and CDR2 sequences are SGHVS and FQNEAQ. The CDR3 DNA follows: TGTGCCAGCAGCTTAGAGGTTCAGGCTATCAACTATGGCTACACCTTC. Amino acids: CASSLEVQAINYGYTF.

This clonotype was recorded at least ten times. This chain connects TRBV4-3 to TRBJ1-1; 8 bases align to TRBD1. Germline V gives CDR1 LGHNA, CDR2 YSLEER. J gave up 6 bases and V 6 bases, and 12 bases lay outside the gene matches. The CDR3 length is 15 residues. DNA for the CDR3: TGCGCCAGCAGTCTGACGCCGGGACAGGACTCTGAAGCTTTCTTT. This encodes CASSLTPGQDSEAFF.

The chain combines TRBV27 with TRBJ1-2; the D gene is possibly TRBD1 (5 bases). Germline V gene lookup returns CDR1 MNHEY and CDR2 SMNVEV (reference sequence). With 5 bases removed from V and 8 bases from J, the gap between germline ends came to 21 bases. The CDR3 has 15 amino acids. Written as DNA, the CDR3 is TGTGCCAGCAGTCCAGGACTAGGGGAAAGGGAAGGCTACACCTTC. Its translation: CASSPGLGEREGYTF.

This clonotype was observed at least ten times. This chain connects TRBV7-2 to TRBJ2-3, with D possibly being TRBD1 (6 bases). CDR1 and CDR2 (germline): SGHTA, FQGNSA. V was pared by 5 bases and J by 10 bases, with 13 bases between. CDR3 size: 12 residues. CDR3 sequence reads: CASSPGARAQYF. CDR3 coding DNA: TGTGCCAGCAGCCCAGGGGCAAGGGCGCAGTATTTT.

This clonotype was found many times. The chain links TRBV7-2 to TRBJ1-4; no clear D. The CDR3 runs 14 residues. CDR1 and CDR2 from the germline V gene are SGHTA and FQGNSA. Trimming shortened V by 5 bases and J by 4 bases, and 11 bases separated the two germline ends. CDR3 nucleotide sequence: TGTGCCAGCAGCCTACTACAGAATAATGAAAAACTGTTTTTT. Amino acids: CASSLLQNNEKLFF.

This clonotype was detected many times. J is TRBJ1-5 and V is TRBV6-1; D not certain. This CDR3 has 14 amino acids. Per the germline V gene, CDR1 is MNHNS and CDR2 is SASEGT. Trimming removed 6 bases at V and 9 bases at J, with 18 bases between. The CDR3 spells CASSSLGSDRPQHF. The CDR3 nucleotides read TGTGCCAGCAGCTCCCTGGGATCCGACCGGCCCCAGCATTTT.

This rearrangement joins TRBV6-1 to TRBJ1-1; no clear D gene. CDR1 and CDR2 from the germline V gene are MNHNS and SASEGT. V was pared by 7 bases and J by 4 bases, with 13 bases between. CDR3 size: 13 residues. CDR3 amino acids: CASIRMEFTEAFF. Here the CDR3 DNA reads TGTGCCAGCATAAGGATGGAGTTCACTGAAGCTTTCTTT.